This T cell receptor (beta chain) was sequenced for a study of T cell changes during pregnancy in multiple sclerosis. Germline values: CDR1 MNHEY, CDR2 SVGAGI. This CDR3 is 12 amino acids long. V dropped 7 bases and J dropped 2 bases, with 7 bases sitting between them. TCRdb's table, derived via immunoSEQ multiplex PCR, lists solely in-frame clones and lacks some. The sample has 35,000 to 45,000 clones, about nine tenths seen once. The chain employs TRBV6-5 and TRBJ2-3; D is unresolved. The source material was CD4+ T cells from peripheral blood mononuclear cells, sampled in the first trimester of pregnancy. This clonotype was obtained from a female donor in good health, enrolled as a control in a pregnancy study. The CDR3 loop reads CASNRNTDTQYF. DNA of the CDR3: TGTGCCAGCAACAGAAACACAGATACGCAGTATTTT.